This T cell receptor (beta chain) was documented in a study of tumor-infiltrating lymphocytes in primary liver carcinoma. About the study: These patients were men and women whose ages were 30 to 69 years.

Both RNA and DNA were isolated together from around 20-30 mg of bulk tissue that had not been sorted. CDR1 MNHNY and CDR2 SVGAGI come from the germline V gene (reference sequence). This CDR3 has 23 residues. Remarks on this clonotype: One end of the junction is discordant with germline, which a read error may explain.

cDNA specific to TCR beta was made from 500 to 650 ng of total RNA, with a constant-region primer employed for priming. Library construction for TCR beta comprised three nested multiplex PCR rounds performed with slightly modified ARM-PCR. Amplification in the first two PCR rounds was performed using TRBV1-TRBV30 forward primers and a C-beta reverse primer for roughly 9 cycles each. TCRdb recomputed calls from the multiplex PCR reads with MiXCR, one row per CDR3 protein. The sample has 48,000 or so distinct CDR3 sequences; about 80% are singletons. The V and J genes are TRBV6-6 and TRBJ2-1, with 10 nucleotides matching TRBD1. The sequencing sample was made of liver tumor tissue from sampling region 3. The subset denotes: tumor region T3, left-lateral pole. The sequence was obtained from a man in his forties with primary liver carcinoma and hepatitis B virus infection. The CDR3 DNA is TGTGCCACCAGTTACCACGGGACAGGGGTTCCTACTAGACGGGAGGCACTAAAAAATGAGCAGTTCTTC. It is translated as CATSYHGTGVPTRREALKNEQFF.